Reported below is one TCR beta chain. These data originate in a study of CD8+CD57+ T cells in acquired aplastic anemia. Study-level information: Sorting CD4+ and CD8+ cells gave DNA averaging about 2.9 ug.

Investigators profiled TCR beta VDJ and CDR3 from genomic DNA template. TCRdb re-derived calls from the reads in MiXCR, one entry per CDR3 protein. The repertoire holds 150,000 to 200,000 distinct CDR3 sequences, with about 60% as singletons. The CDR3 loop spans 14 amino acids. Germline V gene lookup returns CDR1 SGDLS and CDR2 YYNGEE. Trimming cost V 3 bases and J 1 base, with 11 bases left between them. The sequencing sample was made of sorted CD4+, CD8+, or CD8+CD57+ T cells (not recorded which) from PBMCs. The chain couples TRBV9 to TRBJ2-7; tentative D call: TRBD2 (7 bases). This TCR was sampled from a human donor in good health. DNA of the CDR3: TGTGCCAGCAGCGCGAGGGGGGGTTCCTACGAGCAGTACTTC. It translates to CASSARGGSYEQYF.